These 14 T cell receptor beta chains share one sample of origin, sequenced in a study of post-analysis software for immune sequencing data. General study findings and limits: Patients showed TRBV5-6, TRBV5-1 and TRBV20-1 among four to six TRBV segments more frequent than in controls.

The TCR beta cDNA libraries contained unique molecular identifiers. One entry per CDR3 protein, called by TCRdb with MiXCR from the PCR reads. Of roughly 600,000 distinct CDR3 sequences listed, about 40% are singletons. Antigens of these TCRs are unknown. The sequencing sample was made of blood. These receptor sequences come from a girl between 10 and 17 years old with multiple sclerosis.

J is TRBJ2-3 and V is TRBV27, with 8 bases lining up with TRBD2. Germline assignment: CDR1 MNHEY and CDR2 SMNVEV (reference sequence). With V trimmed by 6 bases and J by 5 bases, 10 bases remained unmatched. This CDR3 region has 15 residues. The CDR3 region is CASSAGGRVKDTQYF. The CDR3 bases are TGTGCCAGCAGCGCGGGGGGTCGGGTCAAAGATACGCAGTATTTT.

This rearrangement joins TRBV12-3 or TRBV12-4 to TRBJ2-3, with 7 bases identical to TRBD1. The CDR3 totals 17 residues. J was trimmed by 2 bases and V by 1 base; bases with no gene match: 9. CDR3 residues: CASSLGLGQYTTDTQYF. In nucleotides, the CDR3 is TGTGCCAGCAGTTTAGGTCTGGGACAGTATACCACAGATACGCAGTATTTT.

In this sample, this clonotype turned up a few times. The chain couples TRBV20-1 to TRBJ2-7; 8 bases fit TRBD1. The CDR3 is 13 residues long. Per the germline V gene, CDR1 is DFQATT and CDR2 is SNEGSKA (reference sequence). The junction had 6 bases not matched to a gene; V was cut back by 6 bases and J by 2 bases. The CDR3 DNA sequence: TGCAGTGCCCTTGGACAGGGCGCCTACGAGCAGTACTTC. This codes for CSALGQGAYEQYF.

The chain carries TRBV2 and TRBJ1-4, with D maybe TRBD1 (5 bases). This CDR3 has 14 residues. CDR1 is SNHLY, CDR2 FYNNEI, per germline. V gave up 6 bases and J gave up 0 bases, with 8 bases separating them. The CDR3 nucleotides read TGTGCCAGCAGATTGACAGCAACTAATGAAAAACTGTTTTTT. Amino acid sequence: CASRLTATNEKLFF.

This clonotype was found a few times. The chain joins TRBV12-3 or TRBV12-4 to TRBJ1-1; D may be TRBD1 (6 bases). V was pared by 1 base and J by 4 bases, with 10 bases between. The CDR3 is made up of 14 amino acids. As DNA, the CDR3 is TGTGCCAGCAGTTTAGGCCCACAGGGCACTGAAGCTTTCTTT. Protein product: CASSLGPQGTEAFF.

The V call is TRBV27, the J call TRBJ2-7; 7 bases agree with TRBD1. The V gene end was trimmed by 6 bases and the J gene end by 2 bases; junction bases not matched to a gene: 10. In germline, CDR1 is MNHEY, CDR2 SMNVEV (reference sequence). The CDR3 consists of 15 residues. CDR3 DNA sequence: TGTGCCAGCAGCGACCCGACAGGGTCCACCTACGAGCAGTACTTC. Amino acid sequence: CASSDPTGSTYEQYF.

This clonotype was found a few times. V and J are TRBV29-1 and TRBJ2-7, with 7 bases matching TRBD1. After removal of 5 bases from V and 3 bases from J, the junction contained 7 bases not matched to a gene. Germline CDR1 reads SQVTM; CDR2 reads ANQGSEA. This CDR3 spans 13 amino acids. This CDR3 reads CSVTGAGSYEQYF. The CDR3 region has the DNA TGCAGCGTTACAGGGGCAGGAAGCTACGAGCAGTACTTC.

This chain joins TRBV20-1 and TRBJ2-3, with 7 bases matching TRBD2. CDR3 length equals 16 residues. The J segment lost 2 bases and the V segment lost 6 bases, leaving 14 bases of the junction unmatched. Looked up from germline, CDR1 is DFQATT and CDR2 is SNEGSKA (reference sequence). CDR3 DNA: TGCAGTGCCGAGGATAGTTGGGGGACTATCACAGATACGCAGTATTTT. Amino acids: CSAEDSWGTITDTQYF.

The J gene is TRBJ2-6, the V gene TRBV12-3 or TRBV12-4; no clear D gene. The CDR3 covers 15 residues. V lost 6 bases, J lost 2 bases, and 11 bases lay in between. In DNA form, the CDR3 reads TGTGCCAGCAGCCCGACCAATACTGGGGCCAACGTCCTGACTTTC. This encodes CASSPTNTGANVLTF.

This clonotype was seen only once. This chain joins TRBV9 and TRBJ1-2; D is unclear. CDR1 SGDLS and CDR2 YYNGEE come from the germline V gene. The CDR3 loop spans 13 amino acids. The V and J ends lost 3 bases and 4 bases respectively, with 10 bases between them. The DNA for the CDR3 is TGTGCCAGCAGCGCCTTGGGAGGCTATGGCTACACCTTC. Protein: CASSALGGYGYTF.

This clonotype was counted only a few times. This rearrangement joins TRBV12-3 or TRBV12-4 to TRBJ2-7; 7 nucleotides align to TRBD1. This CDR3 spans 13 amino acids. The junction had 6 bases not matched to a gene; V was cut back by 6 bases and J by 4 bases. CDR3 DNA sequence: TGTGCCAGCAGCACGGGACAGTCTTACGAGCAGTACTTC. Protein product: CASSTGQSYEQYF.

In its sample, this clonotype was seen a few times. The chain couples TRBV6-1 to TRBJ2-7; 13 bases map to TRBD2. The CDR3 is 19 amino acids. Germline CDR1 is MNHNS and CDR2 is SASEGT. The V segment lost 5 bases and the J segment 0 bases; nucleotides outside the gene matches: 13. CDR3 amino acids: CASSRPPGTSGTSSYEQYF. The CDR3 DNA reads as TGTGCCAGCAGTCGCCCGCCCGGGACTAGCGGGACTAGCTCCTACGAGCAGTACTTC.

The sample holds one count of this clonotype. V usage is TRBV3-1 and J usage is TRBJ1-1; 10 nucleotides line up with TRBD1. This CDR3 is built from 15 residues. Germline trimming cut 4 bases from V and 6 bases from J; bases unmatched to any gene: 8. Germline V gene lookup returns CDR1 LGHDT and CDR2 YNNKEL (reference sequence). The chain's CDR3 is CASSPHQTGGPEAFF. The CDR3 bases are TGTGCCAGCAGCCCCCATCAGACAGGGGGCCCTGAAGCTTTCTTT.

The V gene is TRBV6-2 or TRBV6-3, the J gene TRBJ2-1; 9 nucleotides line up with TRBD2. Losses at the gene ends were 11 bases for V and 0 bases for J; bases not matched to a gene: 2. The CDR3 spans 13 residues. The V gene's germline CDR1 is MNHEY and CDR2 SVGEGT. CDR3 in DNA: TGTGCCGCGGGGGGGAGCTCCTACAATGAGCAGTTCTTC. Its protein is CAAGGSSYNEQFF.